Listed below are T cell receptor beta chains from one sample, sequenced in a study of early T cells in non-severe SARS-CoV-2 infection. MiXCR was run by TCRdb on the 5' RACE reads, yielding one entry per CDR3 protein. Among about 79,000 distinct CDR3 sequences listed, roughly 12% were seen once. The sequenced sample was whole blood. Receptor source: an adult who was a healthcare worker with PCR-confirmed SARS-CoV-2 infection or an uninfected control (not recorded which). Both conserved end residues are part of each CDR3. The D gene is left open where the match is weak. Clone size is shown for a subset of rows, as once, few, many or a class of expanded clone.

TRBJ1-5,TRBV19,-,-,TGTGCCAGTAGTATTGGAGGGAGCAATCAGCCCCAGCATTTT,CASSIGGSNQPQHF
TRBJ1-3,TRBV28,-,many,TGTGCCAGCCCTCCCCCGTCAGGAAAGCCTGGAAACACCATATATTTT,CASPPPSGKPGNTIYF
TRBJ2-5,TRBV29-1,TRBD2,few,TGCAGCGTTGTCTCCTCCGGGGGGAAGGGGGAGACCCAGTACTTC,CSVVSSGGKGETQYF
TRBJ2-2,TRBV2,TRBD2,few,TGTGCCAGCAGTGCGAGCGGGGGGGCCCCCGGGGAGCTGTTTTTT,CASSASGGAPGELFF
TRBJ1-5,TRBV4-1,-,few,TGCGCCAGCAGCCATTCGACAGCCCCGAATCAGCCCCAGCATTTT,CASSHSTAPNQPQHF
TRBJ2-7,TRBV20-1,-,-,TGCAGTGCTAGAGATAACAGGGCCTACGAGCAGTACTTC,CSARDNRAYEQYF
TRBJ2-7,TRBV9,TRBD1,once,TGTGCCAGCAGCGTAGCTCCCCGGTTGGGACAGGGGTTGGGGGAGCAGTACTTC,CASSVAPRLGQGLGEQYF
TRBJ2-7,TRBV15,TRBD1,many,TGTGCCACCAGCGGGAACCCGACAGGGGGCTTTTACGAGCAGTACTTC,CATSGNPTGGFYEQYF
TRBJ1-1,TRBV12-3/TRBV12-4,-,many,TGTGCCAGCAGTTATCCAGGGCGGACTGAAGCTTTCTTT,CASSYPGRTEAFF
TRBJ1-5,TRBV29-1,TRBD1,-,TGCAGCGTCGGGGACAGGGCGCAGCCCCAGCATTTT,CSVGDRAQPQHF
TRBJ1-2,TRBV11-3,-,many,TGTGCCAGCAGCTCCCGGGGGAAGGTTGGAGGCTACACCTTC,CASSSRGKVGGYTF
TRBJ1-1,TRBV19,-,-,TGTGCCACCAGCCCAACATCGGCTGAAGCTTTCTTT,CATSPTSAEAFF
TRBJ2-3,TRBV6-5,-,many,TGTGCCAGCAGTTACTCGTTGGGCAGACGGACGGATACGCAGTATTTT,CASSYSLGRRTDTQYF
TRBJ2-7,TRBV3-1,TRBD1,-,TGTGCCAGCAGCCGACCGGGACAGGGGACCTACGAGCAGTACTTC,CASSRPGQGTYEQYF
TRBJ2-7,TRBV10-3,-,-,TGTGCCATCAGTGACACAGGGCTCTCCTACGAGCAGTACTTC,CAISDTGLSYEQYF
TRBJ1-1,TRBV12-3/TRBV12-4,-,many,TGTGCCAGCAGTTTAGGAGGGTCGAGGAACACTGAAGCTTTCTTT,CASSLGGSRNTEAFF
TRBJ1-2,TRBV7-9,-,few,TGTGCCAGCAGCTCCGGCGGGTGGGACTATGGCTACACCTTC,CASSSGGWDYGYTF
TRBJ1-1,TRBV27,TRBD1,few,TGTGCCAGCAGTTTTGGGTCAGGGGGGACTGAAGCTTTCTTT,CASSFGSGGTEAFF
TRBJ1-1,TRBV5-1,TRBD1,many,TGCGCCAGCAGCTTGGCAGGGGGGGACACTGAAGCTTTCTTT,CASSLAGGDTEAFF
TRBJ1-1,TRBV3-1,-,many,TGTGCCAGCAGCCAAGATAGTGACAGTTCGAACACTGAAGCTTTCTTT,CASSQDSDSSNTEAFF